This is a list of T cell receptor beta chains from one sample in a study of neoadjuvant anti-PD-1 for oral cavity cancer. Sequenced by immunoSEQ multiplex PCR; TCRdb stores in-frame clones only, minus some. In the table there are about 14,000 clones, about 73% of which are singletons. The sample here was PBMCs, taken after nivolumab (anti-PD-1) treatment. The receptors were sampled from a person between 35 and 79 years old with oral cavity squamous cell carcinoma. CDR3s include the opening cysteine and the closing phenylalanine or tryptophan. Fields, in order: J gene, D gene, clone size, V gene, CDR3 protein. A D gene is named only where the DNA matches it firmly. The size of a clone is reported for some rows only, either as once, few or many, or as a class for expanded clones.

TRBJ2-7 | TRBD2 | once | TRBV9 | CASSVGLAGPYEQYF
TRBJ2-7 | TRBD2 | few | TRBV2 | CASGETSGLYEQYF
TRBJ2-7 | . | . | TRBV29-1 | CSVVGRGVEDEQYF
TRBJ2-1 | . | . | TRBV19 | CASSIASMRYNEQFF
TRBJ2-2 | . | . | TRBV9 | CASSPGLSGELFF
TRBJ2-1 | . | . | TRBV7-8 | CASSLGGSYNEQFF
TRBJ2-7 | . | . | TRBV13 | CASSLGRRSFYEQYF
TRBJ1-4 | TRBD1 | once | TRBV11-2 | CASSRTGYEKLFF
TRBJ2-2 | . | . | TRBV6-1 | CASSDLQGAGELFF
TRBJ2-1 | TRBD1 | . | TRBV6-5 | CASSRTGFIGNEQFF
TRBJ2-3 | . | . | TRBV6-5 | CASRRDSRTDTQYF
TRBJ2-1 | TRBD2 | . | TRBV29-1 | CSVEGGSGVYNEQFF
TRBJ1-1 | . | . | TRBV5-1 | CASSSLLMEGTEAFF
TRBJ2-1 | TRBD1 | . | TRBV5-1 | CASSSGQASLNEQFF
TRBJ1-2 | TRBD1 | few | TRBV30 | CAWTPRTGGGGYTF
TRBJ1-4 | TRBD1 | . | TRBV19 | CASSMGDRVGKLFF
TRBJ2-1 | . | . | TRBV19 | CASSSHGNEQFF
TRBJ1-1 | . | . | TRBV19 | CASSMKGLGARNTEAFF